This is a list of T cell receptor beta chains from one sample in a study of T cell repertoires in cytomegalovirus infection. For these TCRs, the target antigens are not known. Each CDR3 protein is one row after TCRdb ran MiXCR on the reads. The sample holds approximately 1,000,000 distinct CDR3 sequences, roughly 30% seen once. The sample here was cultured CD8+ T cells from PBMCs, taken from culture after CMV antigen stimulation. These receptors came from a human donor in good health (CMV status not recorded). Some clones in this sample may be carry-over from other donors' samples. Both conserved end residues are part of each CDR3. Each record gives: CDR3 DNA, CDR3 protein, clone size, D gene, J gene, V gene, CDR3 length. D genes are given only for firm matches. Clone size appears in some rows only: once, few, many, or a class for an expanded clone.

CDR3 DNA: TGTGCCAGCAGCCAAACCACTGGGCTGTCGGACAGAGCTATTAGCAATCAGCCCCAGCATTTT
CDR3 protein: CASSQTTGLSDRAISNQPQHF
clone size: many
D gene: NA
J gene: TRBJ1-5
V gene: TRBV3-1
CDR3 length: 21

CDR3 DNA: TGTGCCAGCAGTTACCGGACAGGGAAGGACGAGCAGTACTTC
CDR3 protein: CASSYRTGKDEQYF
clone size: NA
D gene: TRBD1
J gene: TRBJ2-7
V gene: TRBV6-5
CDR3 length: 14

CDR3 DNA: TGTGCCAGCAGCCTCCCCACAGGAGGGGGAACCGGGGAGCTGTTTTTT
CDR3 protein: CASSLPTGGGTGELFF
clone size: few
D gene: NA
J gene: TRBJ2-2
V gene: TRBV7-6
CDR3 length: 16

CDR3 DNA: TGTGCCAGCCTTATCACTGGAAACACCATATATTTT
CDR3 protein: CASLITGNTIYF
clone size: NA
D gene: NA
J gene: TRBJ1-3
V gene: TRBV7-9
CDR3 length: 12

CDR3 DNA: TGCGCCAGCAGCCCCCGCGAGGGGCTTTCGGTGAACAATGAGCAGTTCTTC
CDR3 protein: CASSPREGLSVNNEQFF
clone size: NA
D gene: NA
J gene: TRBJ2-1
V gene: TRBV4-1
CDR3 length: 17

CDR3 DNA: TGCGCCAGCAGCCAAGAGGGCGGAAACTGGCCCTCACCCCTCCACTTT
CDR3 protein: CASSQEGGNWPSPLHF
clone size: many
D gene: NA
J gene: TRBJ1-6
V gene: TRBV4-1
CDR3 length: 16

CDR3 DNA: TGCGCCAGCAGTCCGACTGAGCAGGGAGGAACTGAAGCTTTCTTT
CDR3 protein: CASSPTEQGGTEAFF
clone size: NA
D gene: NA
J gene: TRBJ1-1
V gene: TRBV4-3
CDR3 length: 15

CDR3 DNA: TGTGCCAGCAGTGAACCTACAGGTTACCTTAGCACAGATACGCAGTATTTT
CDR3 protein: CASSEPTGYLSTDTQYF
clone size: NA
D gene: NA
J gene: TRBJ2-3
V gene: TRBV6-1
CDR3 length: 17

CDR3 DNA: TGTGCCAGCAGCGTAGGCGGAGCGATGAACACTGAAGCTTTCTTT
CDR3 protein: CASSVGGAMNTEAFF
clone size: NA
D gene: NA
J gene: TRBJ1-1
V gene: TRBV9
CDR3 length: 15

CDR3 DNA: TGTGCCAGCACCACTCGGGACAGCAGCACAGATACGCAGTATTTT
CDR3 protein: CASTTRDSSTDTQYF
clone size: many
D gene: TRBD1
J gene: TRBJ2-3
V gene: TRBV6-1
CDR3 length: 15

CDR3 DNA: TGTGCCACCAGCAGAGAGGTCGGGTTGGCTTCACCCCTCCACTTT
CDR3 protein: CATSREVGLASPLHF
clone size: NA
D gene: NA
J gene: TRBJ1-6
V gene: TRBV15
CDR3 length: 15

CDR3 DNA: TGTGCCAGCAGCGGGGACGGGAAAGCCTACGAGCAGTACTTC
CDR3 protein: CASSGDGKAYEQYF
clone size: few
D gene: NA
J gene: TRBJ2-7
V gene: TRBV7-9
CDR3 length: 14

CDR3 DNA: TGCAGTGCTAGCCCTGGGGGCCCGCAGCAGTACTTC
CDR3 protein: CSASPGGPQQYF
clone size: few
D gene: NA
J gene: TRBJ2-7
V gene: TRBV20-1
CDR3 length: 12

CDR3 DNA: TGTGCCAGCAAACAGGGAAACAATGAGCAGTTCTTC
CDR3 protein: CASKQGNNEQFF
clone size: few
D gene: NA
J gene: TRBJ2-1
V gene: TRBV5-3
CDR3 length: 12

CDR3 DNA: TGTGCCAGCAGCCTTAGCGGGCAGGGACGAGAGACCCAGTACTTC
CDR3 protein: CASSLSGQGRETQYF
clone size: many
D gene: TRBD2
J gene: TRBJ2-5
V gene: TRBV7-6
CDR3 length: 15

CDR3 DNA: TGTGCCAGCAGCTTAATCGGGGGGGCCAACAATGAGCAGTTCTTC
CDR3 protein: CASSLIGGANNEQFF
clone size: NA
D gene: TRBD2
J gene: TRBJ2-1
V gene: TRBV7-3
CDR3 length: 15

CDR3 DNA: TGCGCCAGCAGCTTCACAGACAGGCCAGAGACCCAGTACTTC
CDR3 protein: CASSFTDRPETQYF
clone size: NA
D gene: NA
J gene: TRBJ2-5
V gene: TRBV5-1
CDR3 length: 14

CDR3 DNA: TGTGCCAGCAGCTTAGGGGGACCAGGGACAGGGGCGCTTAATGAGCAGTTCTTC
CDR3 protein: CASSLGGPGTGALNEQFF
clone size: NA
D gene: TRBD1
J gene: TRBJ2-1
V gene: TRBV7-9
CDR3 length: 18

CDR3 DNA: TGTGCCAGCAGCCCAGGACGGACCTATAATTCACCCCTCCACTTT
CDR3 protein: CASSPGRTYNSPLHF
clone size: NA
D gene: NA
J gene: TRBJ1-6
V gene: TRBV6-2/TRBV6-3
CDR3 length: 15

CDR3 DNA: TGTGCCAGCAGCTTCCAGGGCGCGGGCTATGGCTACACCTTC
CDR3 protein: CASSFQGAGYGYTF
clone size: few
D gene: NA
J gene: TRBJ1-2
V gene: TRBV7-8
CDR3 length: 14

CDR3 DNA: TGTGCCAGCAGCTTTTGGCTGGAGAAGCGGGGCAACTCAGAGACCCAGTACTTC
CDR3 protein: CASSFWLEKRGNSETQYF
clone size: NA
D gene: TRBD2
J gene: TRBJ2-5
V gene: TRBV7-9
CDR3 length: 18

CDR3 DNA: TGTGCCAGCAGCTTGGAGCGGGGACCAAACACTGAAGCTTTCTTT
CDR3 protein: CASSLERGPNTEAFF
clone size: NA
D gene: NA
J gene: TRBJ1-1
V gene: TRBV5-6
CDR3 length: 15

CDR3 DNA: TGTGTCAGCAGCTTAAAGGGACAGGGGGCTAACACTGAAGCTTTCTTT
CDR3 protein: CVSSLKGQGANTEAFF
clone size: NA
D gene: TRBD1
J gene: TRBJ1-1
V gene: TRBV7-3
CDR3 length: 16

CDR3 DNA: TGTGCCAGTGGGCCGCGAGTTTTGAACATTGAAGCTTTCTTT
CDR3 protein: CASGPRVLNIEAFF
clone size: NA
D gene: NA
J gene: TRBJ1-1
V gene: TRBV12-3/TRBV12-4
CDR3 length: 14

CDR3 DNA: TGTGCCAGCAGTGTGACGGACAGGGGGAGTCAGCCAGATACGCAGTATTTT
CDR3 protein: CASSVTDRGSQPDTQYF
clone size: NA
D gene: TRBD1
J gene: TRBJ2-3
V gene: TRBV2
CDR3 length: 17

CDR3 DNA: TGTGCCAGTAGTATAGGAGACAGATACTCCTACGAGCAGTACTTC
CDR3 protein: CASSIGDRYSYEQYF
clone size: NA
D gene: NA
J gene: TRBJ2-7
V gene: TRBV19
CDR3 length: 15

CDR3 DNA: TGCAGTGCTAAGGACACGGGATCCTACGAGCAGTACTTC
CDR3 protein: CSAKDTGSYEQYF
clone size: few
D gene: NA
J gene: TRBJ2-7
V gene: TRBV20-1
CDR3 length: 13

CDR3 DNA: TGTGCCAGCGCTAGACTAGCGGGGGCAAGTGATACGCAGTATTTT
CDR3 protein: CASARLAGASDTQYF
clone size: few
D gene: TRBD2
J gene: TRBJ2-3
V gene: TRBV12-3/TRBV12-4
CDR3 length: 15

CDR3 DNA: TGTGCCAGCAGCGCTACCCCTGTCTACGAGCAGTACTTC
CDR3 protein: CASSATPVYEQYF
clone size: NA
D gene: NA
J gene: TRBJ2-7
V gene: TRBV7-6
CDR3 length: 13

CDR3 DNA: TGTGCCAGCAGTTTCTTTCTATCGGGGAAACCGGGACAGGGGACCACCGGGGAGCTGTTTTTT
CDR3 protein: CASSFFLSGKPGQGTTGELFF
clone size: few
D gene: TRBD1
J gene: TRBJ2-2
V gene: TRBV12-3/TRBV12-4
CDR3 length: 21

CDR3 DNA: TGTGCTAGTGGTACCTCCGGGAACACTGAAGCTTTCTTT
CDR3 protein: CASGTSGNTEAFF
clone size: NA
D gene: NA
J gene: TRBJ1-1
V gene: TRBV12-5
CDR3 length: 13

CDR3 DNA: TGTGCCAGCAGCCCAACTAGCGGGCACTACAATGAGCAGTTCTTC
CDR3 protein: CASSPTSGHYNEQFF
clone size: few
D gene: TRBD2
J gene: TRBJ2-1
V gene: TRBV14
CDR3 length: 15

CDR3 DNA: TGTGCCAGCAGCGTAGTTGGCAACTATGGCTACACCTTC
CDR3 protein: CASSVVGNYGYTF
clone size: once
D gene: NA
J gene: TRBJ1-2
V gene: TRBV9
CDR3 length: 13

CDR3 DNA: TGTGCCAGCAGCTTGATAGGGCCAGAGACCCAGTACTTC
CDR3 protein: CASSLIGPETQYF
clone size: NA
D gene: NA
J gene: TRBJ2-5
V gene: TRBV5-4
CDR3 length: 13

CDR3 DNA: TGTGCCAGCAGCGACTCGAATAGGTACGAGCAGTACTTC
CDR3 protein: CASSDSNRYEQYF
clone size: NA
D gene: NA
J gene: TRBJ2-7
V gene: TRBV7-6
CDR3 length: 13

CDR3 DNA: TGTGCCAGTAGTATAGGGACACTAGCGGGGGGCCGAATACCCCAAGAGACCCAGTACTTC
CDR3 protein: CASSIGTLAGGRIPQETQYF
clone size: NA
D gene: TRBD2
J gene: TRBJ2-5
V gene: TRBV19
CDR3 length: 20

CDR3 DNA: TGTGCCAGCAGCTTAGGGGTACTAGCGGGGCTGCAAGAGACCCAGTACTTC
CDR3 protein: CASSLGVLAGLQETQYF
clone size: NA
D gene: TRBD2
J gene: TRBJ2-5
V gene: TRBV7-2
CDR3 length: 17

CDR3 DNA: TGCGCCAGCAGCCCCCGGACTAGCGGGGGGCCAGACAATGAGCAGTTCTTC
CDR3 protein: CASSPRTSGGPDNEQFF
clone size: few
D gene: TRBD2
J gene: TRBJ2-1
V gene: TRBV4-3
CDR3 length: 17

CDR3 DNA: TGTGCCAGCAGCCAAGATCCAGGACTAAACTATGGCTACACCTTC
CDR3 protein: CASSQDPGLNYGYTF
clone size: few
D gene: NA
J gene: TRBJ1-2
V gene: TRBV4-2
CDR3 length: 15

CDR3 DNA: TGTGCCATCAGTGAGTATTTCGGGGGACAAGGTCAGAATCAGCCCCAGCATTTT
CDR3 protein: CAISEYFGGQGQNQPQHF
clone size: few
D gene: NA
J gene: TRBJ1-5
V gene: TRBV10-3
CDR3 length: 18